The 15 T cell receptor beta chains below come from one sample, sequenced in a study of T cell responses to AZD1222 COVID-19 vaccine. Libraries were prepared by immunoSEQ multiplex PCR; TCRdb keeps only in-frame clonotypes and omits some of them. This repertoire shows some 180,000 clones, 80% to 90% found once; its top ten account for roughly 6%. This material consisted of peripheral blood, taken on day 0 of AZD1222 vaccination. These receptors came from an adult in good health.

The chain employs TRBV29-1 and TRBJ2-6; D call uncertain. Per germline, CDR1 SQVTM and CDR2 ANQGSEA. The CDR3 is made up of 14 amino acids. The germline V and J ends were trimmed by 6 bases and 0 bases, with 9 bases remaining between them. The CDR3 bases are TGCAGCGTGTCCGGCACCTCTGGGGCCAACGTCCTGACTTTC. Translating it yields CSVSGTSGANVLTF.

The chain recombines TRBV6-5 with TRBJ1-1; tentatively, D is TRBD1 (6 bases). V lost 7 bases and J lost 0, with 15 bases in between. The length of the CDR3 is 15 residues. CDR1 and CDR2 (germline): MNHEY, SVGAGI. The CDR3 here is CASMKTGHMNTEAFF. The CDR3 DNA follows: TGTGCCAGCATGAAGACAGGCCACATGAACACTGAAGCTTTCTTT.

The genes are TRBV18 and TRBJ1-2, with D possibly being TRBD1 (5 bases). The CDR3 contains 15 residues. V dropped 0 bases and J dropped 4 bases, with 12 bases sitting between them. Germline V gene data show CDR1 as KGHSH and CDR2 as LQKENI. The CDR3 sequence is CASSPPVGPSYGYTF. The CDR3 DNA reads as TGTGCCAGCTCACCACCGGTGGGGCCGTCCTATGGCTACACCTTC.

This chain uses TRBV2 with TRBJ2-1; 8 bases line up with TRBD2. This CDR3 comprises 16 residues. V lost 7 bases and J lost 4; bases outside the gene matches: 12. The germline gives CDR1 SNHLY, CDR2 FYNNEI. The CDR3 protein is CASMGSRAGEYNEQFF. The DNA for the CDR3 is TGTGCCAGCATGGGGAGTAGAGCGGGAGAATACAATGAGCAGTTCTTC.

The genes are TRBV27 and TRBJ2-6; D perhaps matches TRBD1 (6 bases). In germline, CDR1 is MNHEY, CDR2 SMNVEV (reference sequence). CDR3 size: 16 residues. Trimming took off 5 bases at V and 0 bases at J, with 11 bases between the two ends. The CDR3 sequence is CASSGGQYSGANVLTF. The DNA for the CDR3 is TGTGCCAGCAGTGGAGGACAGTACTCTGGGGCCAACGTCCTGACTTTC.

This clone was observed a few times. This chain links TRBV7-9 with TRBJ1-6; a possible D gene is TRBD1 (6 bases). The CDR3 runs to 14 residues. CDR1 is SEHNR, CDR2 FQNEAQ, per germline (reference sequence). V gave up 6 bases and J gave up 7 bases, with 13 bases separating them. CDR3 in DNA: TGTGCCAGCAGGTCGACAGGCCCCAATTCACCCCTCCACTTT. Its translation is CASRSTGPNSPLHF.

The CDR3 protein is CASSWTGAYGYTF. The DNA of the CDR3 is TGTGCCAGCAGTTGGACAGGGGCCTATGGCTACACCTTC. The chain combines TRBV28 with TRBJ1-2; 9 bases align to TRBD1. CDR3 length equals 13 residues. The V segment lost 4 bases and the J segment 4 bases; nucleotides outside the gene matches: 1. Germline CDR1 reads MDHEN; CDR2 reads SYDVKM.

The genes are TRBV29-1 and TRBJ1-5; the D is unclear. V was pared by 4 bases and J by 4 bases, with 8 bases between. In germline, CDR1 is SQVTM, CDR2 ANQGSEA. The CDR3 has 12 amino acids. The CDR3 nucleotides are TGCAGCGTTGGCACTTTAAATCAGCCCCAGCATTTT. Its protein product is CSVGTLNQPQHF.

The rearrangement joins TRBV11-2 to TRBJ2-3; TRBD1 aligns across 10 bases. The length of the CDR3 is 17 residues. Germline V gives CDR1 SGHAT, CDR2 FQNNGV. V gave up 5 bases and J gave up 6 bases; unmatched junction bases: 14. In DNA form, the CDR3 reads TGTGCCAGCAGCCTTGACCAATGGGACAGGGGAAGGGATACGCAGTATTTT. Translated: CASSLDQWDRGRDTQYF.

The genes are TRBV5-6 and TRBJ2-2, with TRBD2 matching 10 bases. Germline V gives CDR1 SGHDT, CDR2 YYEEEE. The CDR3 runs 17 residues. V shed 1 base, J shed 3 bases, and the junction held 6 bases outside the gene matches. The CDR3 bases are TGTGCCAGCAGCTTGCCCAGCGGGAGGGCCCACACCGGGGAGCTGTTTTTT. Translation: CASSLPSGRAHTGELFF.

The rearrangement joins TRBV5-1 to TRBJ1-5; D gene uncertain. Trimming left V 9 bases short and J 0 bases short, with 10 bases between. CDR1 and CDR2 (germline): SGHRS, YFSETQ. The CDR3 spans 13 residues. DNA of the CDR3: TGCGCCAACGGGAGGTTTAGCAATCAGCCCCAGCATTTT. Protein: CANGRFSNQPQHF.

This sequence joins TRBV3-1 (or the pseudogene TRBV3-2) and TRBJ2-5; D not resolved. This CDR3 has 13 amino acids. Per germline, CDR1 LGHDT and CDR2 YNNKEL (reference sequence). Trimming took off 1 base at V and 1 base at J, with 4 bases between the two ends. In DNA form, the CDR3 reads TGTGCCAGCAGCCAAGTGGTCCAAGAGACCCAGTACTTC. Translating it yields CASSQVVQETQYF.

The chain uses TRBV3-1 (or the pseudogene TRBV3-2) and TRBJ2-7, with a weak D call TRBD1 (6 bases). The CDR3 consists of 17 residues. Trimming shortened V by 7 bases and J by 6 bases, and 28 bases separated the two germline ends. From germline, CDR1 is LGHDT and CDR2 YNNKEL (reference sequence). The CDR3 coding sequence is TGTGCCAGCACCCCGGGACGTGGATGGGGGCTGCGATTCGAGCAGTACTTC. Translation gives CASTPGRGWGLRFEQYF.

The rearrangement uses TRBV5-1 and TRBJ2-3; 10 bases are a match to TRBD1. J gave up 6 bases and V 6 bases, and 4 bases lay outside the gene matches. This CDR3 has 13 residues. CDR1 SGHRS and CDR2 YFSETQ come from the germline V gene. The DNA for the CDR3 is TGCGCCAGCACAGGGACAGGGGCCGATACGCAGTATTTT. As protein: CASTGTGADTQYF.

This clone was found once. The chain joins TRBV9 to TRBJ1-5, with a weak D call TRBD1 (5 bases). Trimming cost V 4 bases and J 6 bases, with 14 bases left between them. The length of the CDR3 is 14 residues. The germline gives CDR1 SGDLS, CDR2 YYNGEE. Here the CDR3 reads CASSSGTFGQPQHF. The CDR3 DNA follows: TGTGCCAGCAGCTCCGGGACCTTCGGTCAGCCCCAGCATTTT.